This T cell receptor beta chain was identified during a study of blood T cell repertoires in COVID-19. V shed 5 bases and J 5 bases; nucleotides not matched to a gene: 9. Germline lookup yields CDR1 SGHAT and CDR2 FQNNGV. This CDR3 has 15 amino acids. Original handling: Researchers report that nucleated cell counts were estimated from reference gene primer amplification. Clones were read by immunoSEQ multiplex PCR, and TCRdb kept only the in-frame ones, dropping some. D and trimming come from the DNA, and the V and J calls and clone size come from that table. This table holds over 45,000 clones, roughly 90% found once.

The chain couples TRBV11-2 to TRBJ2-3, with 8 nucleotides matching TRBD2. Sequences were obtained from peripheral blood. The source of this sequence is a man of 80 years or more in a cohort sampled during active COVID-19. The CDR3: CASSQRTGGKDTQYF. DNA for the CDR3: TGTGCCAGCAGCCAGCGGACGGGAGGGAAAGATACGCAGTATTTT.